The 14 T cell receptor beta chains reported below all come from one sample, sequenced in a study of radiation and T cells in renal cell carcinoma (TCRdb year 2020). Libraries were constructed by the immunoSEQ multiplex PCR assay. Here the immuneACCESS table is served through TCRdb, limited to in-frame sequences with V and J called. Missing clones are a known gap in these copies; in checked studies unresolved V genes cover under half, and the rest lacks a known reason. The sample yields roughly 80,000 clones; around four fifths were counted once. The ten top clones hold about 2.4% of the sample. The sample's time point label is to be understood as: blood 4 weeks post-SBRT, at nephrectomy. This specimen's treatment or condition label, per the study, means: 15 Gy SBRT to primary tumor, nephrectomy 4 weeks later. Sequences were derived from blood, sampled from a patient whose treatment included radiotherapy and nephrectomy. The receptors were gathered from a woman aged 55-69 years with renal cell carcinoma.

CDR3 residues: CASSYLPGQDFQYF. The CDR3 bases are TGTGCCAGCAGCTATCTACCGGGACAGGATTTTCAGTACTTC. The chain combines TRBV7-2 with TRBJ2-4; TRBD1 aligns across 8 bases. CDR1 is SGHTA, CDR2 FQGNSA, per germline. V shed 4 bases, J shed 11 bases, and the junction held 10 bases outside the gene matches. This CDR3 has 14 amino acids.

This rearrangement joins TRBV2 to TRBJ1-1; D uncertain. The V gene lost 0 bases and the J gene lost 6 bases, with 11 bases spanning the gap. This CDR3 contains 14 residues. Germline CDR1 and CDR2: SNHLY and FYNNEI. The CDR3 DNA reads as TGTGCCAGCAGTGAAGCGAAGCAGACCGCTGAAGCTTTCTTT. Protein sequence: CASSEAKQTAEAFF.

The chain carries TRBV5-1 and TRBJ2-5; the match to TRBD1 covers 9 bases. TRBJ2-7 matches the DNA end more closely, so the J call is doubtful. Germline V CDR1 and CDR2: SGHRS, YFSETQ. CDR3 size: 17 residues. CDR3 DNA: TGCGCCAGCAGCCGACCCGGGACAGGGACGGATTCATACGAGCAGTACTTC. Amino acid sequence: CASSRPGTGTDSYEQYF.

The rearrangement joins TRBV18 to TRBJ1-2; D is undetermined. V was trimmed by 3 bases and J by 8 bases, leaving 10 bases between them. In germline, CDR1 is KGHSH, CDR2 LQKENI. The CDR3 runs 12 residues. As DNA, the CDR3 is TGTGCCAGCTCACCCGACTCGGGAGGCTACACCTTC. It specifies CASSPDSGGYTF. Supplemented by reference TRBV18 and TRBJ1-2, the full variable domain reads NAGVMQNPRHLVRRRGQEARLRCSPMKGHSHVYWYRQLPEEGLKFMVYLQKENIIDESGMPKERFSAEFPKEGPSILRIQQVVRGDSAAYFCASSPDSGGYTFGSGTRLTVV.

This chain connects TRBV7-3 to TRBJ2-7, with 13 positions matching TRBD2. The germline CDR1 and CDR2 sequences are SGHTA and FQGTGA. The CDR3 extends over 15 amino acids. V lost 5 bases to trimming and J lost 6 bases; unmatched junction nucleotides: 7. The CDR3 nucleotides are TGTGCCAGCAGCCGCGGACTAGCGGGAGAAGGCGAGCAGTACTTC. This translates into CASSRGLAGEGEQYF.

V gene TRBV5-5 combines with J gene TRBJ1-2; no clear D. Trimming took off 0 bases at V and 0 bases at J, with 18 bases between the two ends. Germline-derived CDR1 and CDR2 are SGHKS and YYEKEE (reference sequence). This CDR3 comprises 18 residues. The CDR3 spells CASSLALSQSPTNYGYTF. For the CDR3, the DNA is TGTGCCAGCAGCTTGGCCCTCTCCCAGAGCCCTACTAACTATGGCTACACCTTC.

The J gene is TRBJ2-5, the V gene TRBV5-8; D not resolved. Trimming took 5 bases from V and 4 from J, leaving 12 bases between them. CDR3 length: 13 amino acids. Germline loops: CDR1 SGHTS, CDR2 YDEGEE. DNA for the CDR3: TGTGCCAGCAGACGGAGAGGCGGAGAGACCCAGTACTTC. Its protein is CASRRRGGETQYF.

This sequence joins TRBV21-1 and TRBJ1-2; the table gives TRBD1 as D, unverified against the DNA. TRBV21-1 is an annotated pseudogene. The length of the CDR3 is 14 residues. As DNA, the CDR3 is TGTGCCAGCAGCGCCCGGACAGACGACGATGGCTACACCTTC. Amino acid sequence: CASSARTDDDGYTF.

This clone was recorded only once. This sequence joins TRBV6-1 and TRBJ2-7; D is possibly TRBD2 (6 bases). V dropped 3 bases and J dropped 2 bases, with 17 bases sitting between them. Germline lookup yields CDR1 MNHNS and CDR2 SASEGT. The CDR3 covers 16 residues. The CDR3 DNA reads TGTGCCAGCAGTGATCCCGCTGGGGGGACTCCCTACGAGCAGTACTTC. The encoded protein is CASSDPAGGTPYEQYF.

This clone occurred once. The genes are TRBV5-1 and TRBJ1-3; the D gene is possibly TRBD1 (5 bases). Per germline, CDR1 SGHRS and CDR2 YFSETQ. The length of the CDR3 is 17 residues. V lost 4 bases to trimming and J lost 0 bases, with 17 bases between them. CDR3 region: CASSPGGTYGSGNTIYF. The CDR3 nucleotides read TGCGCCAGCAGCCCCGGCGGGACGTATGGCTCTGGAAACACCATATATTTT.

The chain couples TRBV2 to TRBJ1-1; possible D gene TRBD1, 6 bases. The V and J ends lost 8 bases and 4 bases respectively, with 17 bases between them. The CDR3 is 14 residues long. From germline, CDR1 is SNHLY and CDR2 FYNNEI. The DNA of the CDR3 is TGTGCCAGCGGGTCGACAGGATCACTCACTGAAGCTTTCTTT. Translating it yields CASGSTGSLTEAFF. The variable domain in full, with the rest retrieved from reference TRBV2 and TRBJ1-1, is EPEVTQTPSHQVTQMGQEVILRCVPISNHLYFYWYRQILGQKVEFLVSFYNNEISEKSEIFDDQFSVERPDGSNFTLKIRSTKLEDSAMYFCASGSTGSLTEAFFGQGTRLTVV.

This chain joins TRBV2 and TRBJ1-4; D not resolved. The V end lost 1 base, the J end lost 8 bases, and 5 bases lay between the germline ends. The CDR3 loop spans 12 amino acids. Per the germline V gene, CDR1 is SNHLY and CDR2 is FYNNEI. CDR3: CASSEVGEKLFF. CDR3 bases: TGTGCCAGCAGTGAAGTCGGGGAAAAACTGTTTTTT.

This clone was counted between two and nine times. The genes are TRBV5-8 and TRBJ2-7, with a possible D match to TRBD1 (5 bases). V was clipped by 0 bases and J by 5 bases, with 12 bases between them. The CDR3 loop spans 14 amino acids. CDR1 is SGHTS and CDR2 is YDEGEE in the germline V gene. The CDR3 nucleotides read TGTGCCAGCAGCTTGGGTCAGGGTTTCCACGAGCAGTACTTC. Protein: CASSLGQGFHEQYF.

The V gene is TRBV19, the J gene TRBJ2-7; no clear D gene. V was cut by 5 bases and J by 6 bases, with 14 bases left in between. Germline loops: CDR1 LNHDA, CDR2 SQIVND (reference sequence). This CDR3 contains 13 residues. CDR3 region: CASSPRPGFEQYF. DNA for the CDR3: TGTGCCAGTAGTCCTCGACCAGGATTCGAGCAGTACTTC.